This T cell receptor beta chain was documented in a study of shared clonotypes between healthy human individuals. Study findings and constraints: In the sorted subsets, rarefaction showed sequencing was incomplete despite large depth. Naive CD4 clonotypes were shared across several donors at about 5.2%.

Original data processing: Filtering of immunoSEQ junctional sequences could not match full-length read filtering. TCRdb's copy holds only in-frame clones and misses some; the assay was immunoSEQ multiplex PCR. V and J calls and clone size follow that table, whereas D and trimming were derived from the DNA. The sample has around 2.5 million clones, roughly 93% seen once. Turning to this clone: Its antigen remains unidentified.

V gave up 3 bases and J gave up 15 bases; unmatched junction bases: 11. The CDR3 is made up of 14 amino acids. Looked up from germline, CDR1 is SGHRS and CDR2 is YFSETQ. This sequence joins TRBV5-1 and TRBJ2-1, with 11 positions matching TRBD2. The sequenced sample consisted of naive CD4+ T cells from PBMCs. Subset denoted: CD45RA+ positively selected. The TCR sequence derives from a man younger than 30 in good health. Some clones in this sample may be carry-over from other donors' samples. This CDR3 is CASSSTSGVTFWFF. The CDR3, as DNA: TGCGCCAGCAGCTCGACTAGCGGGGTGACGTTTTGGTTCTTC.